This TCR beta chain stems from a study of post-analysis software for immune sequencing data. Findings and caveats of the study: Comparison of patients with controls showed about 5 TRBV segments more frequent in patients, TRBV5-6, TRBV5-1 and TRBV20-1 among them.

About this clonotype itself: The target antigen is unknown.

V shed 3 bases and J shed 4 bases, with 9 bases lying between them. Germline CDR1 is SGHTA and CDR2 is FQGTGA. The CDR3 is made up of 13 amino acids. cDNA libraries of TCR beta carried unique molecular identifiers. TCRdb analysed the PCR reads with MiXCR anew, one entry per CDR3 protein. The repertoire holds approximately 770,000 distinct CDR3 sequences, approximately 44% seen once, with roughly 5% in the top ten. This receptor was taken from a girl between 5 and 17 years old with multiple sclerosis. The rearrangement uses TRBV7-3 and TRBJ1-1; D ambiguous. The material sequenced was blood. CDR3 region: CASSFSEGTEAFF. The CDR3 DNA reads TGTGCCAGCAGCTTTTCCGAGGGCACTGAAGCTTTCTTT.